This T cell receptor beta chain comes out of a study of CD8+ T cells in alopecia areata. Study outcomes and limitations: Elevated clonality characterized lesional scalp relative to normal scalp, particularly in alopecia totalis/universalis. Sequence data from scalp samples additionally include resident alphabeta T cells of normal skin.

Following RNA extraction, reverse transcription yielded cDNA that acted as the sequencing template. Profiling relied on immunoSEQ multiplex PCR, and the TCRdb table lists in-frame clones only, not all of them. The table lists roughly 140,000 clones, approximately 60% of them singletons. V lost 4 bases, J lost 4 bases, and 4 bases stayed unmatched. The germline CDR1 and CDR2 sequences are SGHRS and YFSETQ. The CDR3 has 15 amino acids. Turning to this clone: Its matching antigen is unknown.

The sequenced sample was CD8+ T cells sorted from blood. The sequence was obtained from a human donor in good health. The V gene is TRBV5-1, the J gene TRBJ2-7, with 14 bases that match TRBD2. The CDR3 region has the DNA TGCGCCAGCAGCCAGGGACTAGCGGGAGTTTACGAGCAGTACTTC. Translating it yields CASSQGLAGVYEQYF.